A selection of T cell receptor beta chains follows, all from one sample in a study of blood T cell repertoires in COVID-19. Data came from immunoSEQ multiplex PCR; TCRdb stores just in-frame clones and leaves some out. Here the sample spans approximately 260,000 clones, approximately 86% being singletons. The sample comprised peripheral blood. These TCRs come from a woman at least 80 years old with active or convalescent COVID-19. CDR3s include the opening cysteine and the closing phenylalanine or tryptophan. For some rows the clone size is stated as once, few or many, or as a class when expanded; others skip it.

TRBV3-1/TRBV3-2	-	TRBJ1-3	CASSPRQGGLSGNTIYF
TRBV25-1	-	TRBJ1-2	CASSDSRYGYTF
TRBV7-2	-	TRBJ2-7	CASSAGWAYEQYF
TRBV5-4	-	TRBJ2-6	CASSFENSGANVLTF
TRBV7-6	-	TRBJ2-1	CASSYGTTEQFF
TRBV19	-	TRBJ2-5	CASSFEPGGTAETQYF
TRBV11-3	-	TRBJ1-1	CASSLDGGYEAFF
TRBV5-1	once	TRBJ2-7	CASSVGPSSYEQYF
TRBV3-1/TRBV3-2	-	TRBJ2-5	CASSQAAGGVRVTQYF
TRBV19	few	TRBJ1-5	CASRGQANQPQHF
TRBV20-1	few	TRBJ1-2	CSASSVWTANGYTF
TRBV18	once	TRBJ2-4	CASSPPASGRRAKNIQYF
TRBV5-6	few	TRBJ2-1	CASSADVGQFF
TRBV5-5	-	TRBJ1-1	CASSSAGHRNTEAFF
TRBV7-8	once	TRBJ1-1	CASSKRTTKNTEAFF
TRBV5-1	-	TRBJ2-7	CASSLAAEGAGEQYF
TRBV27	-	TRBJ1-5	CASSLRGASYSNQPQHF
TRBV19	-	TRBJ2-5	CASRRGGEETQYF
TRBV10-1	-	TRBJ2-5	CASSEAGEETQYF
TRBV11-3	-	TRBJ2-2	CASSRGQGAHGELFF
TRBV5-1	many	TRBJ2-5	CASRATGDNQETQYF
TRBV28	-	TRBJ1-6	CASSPGDNYNSPLHF
TRBV5-1	-	TRBJ2-2	CASSLDTANTGELFF
TRBV4-1	-	TRBJ2-3	CASSQGVAGGFSDTQYF
TRBV7-2	-	TRBJ2-2	CASSATSGRFGELFF
TRBV9	-	TRBJ1-1	CASSAPSQLGGTEAFF
TRBV24-1	-	TRBJ1-2	CATSDDVGGNYGYTF
TRBV28	few	TRBJ2-7	CASSLLGDRAYEQYF
TRBV1	-	TRBJ2-1	CTSSQDLGLAGEGEQFF
TRBV27	-	TRBJ1-2	CASSLSSPGVYGYTF
TRBV19	-	TRBJ1-3	CASSLYRNSGNTIYF
TRBV6-6	-	TRBJ1-2	CASRDRDSRNYGYTF
TRBV3-1/TRBV3-2	-	TRBJ2-2	CASSQPRTGENTGELFF
TRBV7-9	-	TRBJ1-1	CASSLGAGLNTEAFF